Presented here are 3 T cell receptor beta chains from one specimen sequenced in a study of blood T cells in healthy people across ages (dated by TCRdb to 2015 to 2017). The method behind the library was 5' RACE. The sequencer listed for this sample is Illumina HiSeq 2500. The second PCR ran for about 7 to 11 cycles and used a J-beta primer mix along with a sample-barcoded 5' primer. Through fastp at Q25 and MiXCR, TCRdb rebuilt clones from the public reads, retaining in-frame beta chains. Identical CDR3 protein sequences are pooled into one entry, listed with their most common genes and DNA. Here the sample has some 900,000 distinct CDR3 sequences; about 28% occur a single time. Clones ranked in the top ten supply around 16% of the sample. Sequencing was done on a sample of blood. The receptors come from a woman older than 75 in good health.

Details on this clonotype: Possible read error: a much larger clone is one base away. The chain recombines TRBV20-1 with TRBJ2-3, with D unclear. Germline assignment: CDR1 DFQATT and CDR2 SNEGSKA (reference sequence). This CDR3 contains 12 residues. The CDR3 spells CSARFGSDTQCF. DNA of the CDR3: TGCAGTGCTAGATTTGGTTCAGATACGCAGTGTTTT.

This sequence joins TRBV4-3 and TRBJ1-4; D call uncertain. Trimming stripped 0 bases from V and 2 bases from J, with 10 bases between. CDR3 size: 16 residues. CDR1 is LGHNA, CDR2 YSLEER, per germline. Written as DNA, the CDR3 is TGCGCCAGCAGCCAAGAGTACTGGGCCACTAATGAAAAACTGTTTTTT. As protein: CASSQEYWATNEKLFF.

The chain recombines TRBV10-2 with TRBJ1-6; unclear D gene. The CDR3 totals 14 residues. Per germline, CDR1 WSHSY and CDR2 SAAADI. Trimming pared 8 bases from V and 4 bases from J, leaving 12 bases between. CDR3 residues: CASLGLLYNSPLHF. The CDR3 DNA reads TGCGCCAGCCTCGGGTTATTATATAATTCACCCCTCCACTTT.